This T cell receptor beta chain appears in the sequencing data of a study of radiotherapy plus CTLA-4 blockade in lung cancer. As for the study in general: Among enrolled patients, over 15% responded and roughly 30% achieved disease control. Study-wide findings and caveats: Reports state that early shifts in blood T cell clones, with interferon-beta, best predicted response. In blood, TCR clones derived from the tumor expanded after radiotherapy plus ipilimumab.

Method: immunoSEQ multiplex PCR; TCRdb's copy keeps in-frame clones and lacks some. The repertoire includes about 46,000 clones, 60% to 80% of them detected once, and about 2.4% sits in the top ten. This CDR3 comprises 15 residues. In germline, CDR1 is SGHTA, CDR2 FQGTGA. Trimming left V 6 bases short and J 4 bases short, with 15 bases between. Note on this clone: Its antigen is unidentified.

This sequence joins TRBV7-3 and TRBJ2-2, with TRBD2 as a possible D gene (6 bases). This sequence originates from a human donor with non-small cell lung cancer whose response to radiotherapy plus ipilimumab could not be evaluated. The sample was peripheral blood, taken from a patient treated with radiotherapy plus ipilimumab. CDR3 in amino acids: CASSSGGSPTGELFF. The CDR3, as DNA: TGTGCCAGCAGTAGTGGGGGGTCCCCCACCGGGGAGCTGTTTTTT.